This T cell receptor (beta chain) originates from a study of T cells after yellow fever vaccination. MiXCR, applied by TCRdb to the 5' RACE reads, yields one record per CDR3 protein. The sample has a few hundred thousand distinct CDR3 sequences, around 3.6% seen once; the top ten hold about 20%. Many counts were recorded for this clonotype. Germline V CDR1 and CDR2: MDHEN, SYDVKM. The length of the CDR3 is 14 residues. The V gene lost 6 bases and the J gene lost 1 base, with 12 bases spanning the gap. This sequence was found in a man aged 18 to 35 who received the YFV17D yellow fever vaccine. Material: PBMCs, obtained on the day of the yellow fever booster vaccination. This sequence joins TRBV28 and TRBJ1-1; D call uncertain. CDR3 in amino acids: CASSIMRENTEAFF. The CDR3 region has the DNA TGTGCCAGCAGCATAATGAGGGAGAACACTGAAGCTTTCTTT.